The clone carrying this T cell receptor (beta chain) has more than one count but fewer than ten. Its antigen is still unknown. Per germline, CDR1 SGHNT and CDR2 YENEEA. The CDR3 totals 12 residues. Trimming removed 5 bases from V and 7 bases from J, with 9 bases in between. Libraries were prepared by immunoSEQ multiplex PCR; TCRdb keeps only in-frame clonotypes and omits some of them. The top ten hold 7% to 9% of the sample, which has 110,000 or so clones, roughly nine tenths seen once. This entry is derived from a study of identifying expanded T cells in peripheral blood. Study-wide results and caveats: Technical replicates showed roughly 1.2 changed clones; roughly two weeks roughly 15; four weeks 19. Variance in clone template counts between roughly two-week samples significantly increased with total template count across all healthy donors.

No infections or other immune events were documented during collection. The chain is built from TRBV11-3 and TRBJ2-1; D unclear. The source of this sequence is a person aged 18 to 75 in good health. Specimen: blood. CDR3 protein: CASSGYKNEQFF. The DNA for the CDR3 is TGTGCCAGCAGCGGTTACAAAAATGAGCAGTTCTTC. The full variable domain, rest sourced from reference TRBV11-3 and TRBJ2-1, is EAGVVQSPRYKIIEKKQPVAFWCNPISGHNTLYWYLQNLGQGPELLIRYENEEAVDDSQLPKDRFSAERLKGVDSTLKIQPAELGDSAVYLCASSGYKNEQFFGPGTRLTVL.